This T cell receptor (beta chain) was captured by sequencing in a study of T cells in Graves' hyperthyroidism and ophthalmopathy. Across the whole study: It was at initial diagnosis, before any treatment, that peripheral blood was collected.

There were TCR beta CDR3 regions amplified from RNA transcripts. First-round RT-PCR targeting the TCR CDR3 was performed with the HTBI primer set. TCRdb reprocessed the multiplex PCR reads via MiXCR and lists one record per CDR3 protein. The sample has approximately 380,000 distinct CDR3 sequences; about a fifth are singletons. Uncontrolled infection, other autoimmune disease, pregnancy and lactation each barred patients from inclusion. CDR3 length: 16 amino acids. Trimming removed 2 bases from V and 1 base from J, with 14 bases in between. Germline loops: CDR1 MNHEY, CDR2 SVGAGI. Specimen: blood. This clonotype was sampled from a man aged 18 to 29 with Graves' ophthalmopathy. The chain joins TRBV6-5 to TRBJ1-1, with D unclear. The CDR3 is CASSYTSREPNTEAFF. The CDR3 nucleotides read TGTGCCAGCAGTTACACCTCTCGGGAACCGAACACTGAAGCTTTCTTT.